The 18 T cell receptor beta chains listed next were all sequenced from one sample in a study of blood T cell repertoires in COVID-19. Some clones are missing from TCRdb's copy, which holds only in-frame ones; the method was immunoSEQ multiplex PCR. Of approximately 170,000 clones in the sample, around 86% were seen once. The material sequenced was peripheral blood. Receptors were obtained from a man in his 70s who had recovered from COVID-19.

The J gene is TRBJ2-1, the V gene TRBV18; 7 nucleotides agree with TRBD2. The CDR3 extends over 15 amino acids. Germline loops: CDR1 KGHSH, CDR2 LQKENI. The ends lost 6 bases at V and 4 bases at J; junction bases unmatched: 9. The CDR3 here is CASSPGLLTYNEQFF. The DNA for the CDR3 is TGTGCCAGCTCCCCGGGACTACTAACTTACAATGAGCAGTTCTTC.

The V and J genes are TRBV5-1 and TRBJ2-2, with TRBD1 matching 7 bases. The CDR3 length is 14 residues. V was pared by 4 bases and J by 6 bases, with 6 bases of the junction left unmatched. Germline-derived CDR1 and CDR2 are SGHRS and YFSETQ. The CDR3 sequence: CASSEQTGPGELFF. CDR3 DNA: TGCGCCAGCAGCGAGCAGACAGGGCCCGGGGAGCTGTTTTTT.

This chain uses TRBV3-1 (or the pseudogene TRBV3-2) with TRBJ2-7; 8 positions match TRBD2. V dropped 0 bases and J dropped 3; count of bases not matched to a gene: 4. Germline V CDR1 and CDR2: LGHDT, YNNKEL (reference sequence). The CDR3 is 15 residues long. CDR3 region: CASSQDSAGDYEQYF. In DNA form, the CDR3 reads TGTGCCAGCAGCCAAGATTCAGCGGGAGACTACGAGCAGTACTTC.

The chain has TRBV15 and TRBJ2-5; D may be TRBD2 (6 bases). The germline gives CDR1 LNHNV, CDR2 YYDKDF (reference sequence). There are 18 residues in the CDR3. Trimming shortened V by 1 base and J by 5 bases, and 23 bases separated the two germline ends. Here the CDR3 reads CATSRAPGGGTVLETQYF. CDR3 nucleotides: TGTGCCACCAGCAGAGCCCCAGGTGGAGGGACTGTGTTGGAGACCCAGTACTTC. Full variable domain (missing parts from reference TRBV15 and TRBJ2-5): DAMVIQNPRYQVTQFGKPVTLSCSQTLNHNVMYWYQQKSSQAPKLLFHYYDKDFNNEADTPDNFQSRRPNTSFCFLDIRSPGLGDTAMYLCATSRAPGGGTVLETQYFGPGTRLLVL.

This clone was recorded a few times. The CDR3 loop is CASGQVHEQYF. The CDR3 nucleotides are TGTGCCAGCGGTCAGGTCCACGAGCAGTACTTC. The V gene is TRBV21-1, the J gene TRBJ2-7; the table's TRBD1 call for D was not verified on the DNA. TRBV21-1 has pseudogene status. This CDR3 is 11 amino acids long.

This chain connects TRBV6-2 or TRBV6-3 to TRBJ2-3; D uncertain. V lost 4 bases and J lost 1, with 12 bases in between. CDR3 size: 15 residues. Germline V lookup: CDR1 MNHEY, CDR2 SVGEGT. CDR3 sequence: CASSSYSLGTDTQYF. CDR3 nucleotides: TGTGCCAGCAGTTCCTACTCCCTGGGCACAGATACGCAGTATTTT.

The genes are TRBV15 and TRBJ1-4; the D is unclear. Trimming took off 3 bases at V and 4 bases at J, with 12 bases between the two ends. The CDR3 is made up of 15 amino acids. Germline V gene lookup returns CDR1 LNHNV and CDR2 YYDKDF (reference sequence). In nucleotides, the CDR3 is TGTGCCACCAGCAGTGACACAGAAAATAATGAAAAACTGTTTTTT. Residues: CATSSDTENNEKLFF.

This chain joins TRBV7-8 and TRBJ1-4; no clear D gene. V lost 3 bases and J 4 bases, leaving 9 bases between the germline ends. Germline CDR1 is SGHVS and CDR2 is FQNEAQ. The CDR3 has 14 residues. CDR3: CASSLMGGNEKLFF. The DNA for the CDR3 is TGTGCCAGCAGCTTGATGGGAGGTAATGAAAAACTGTTTTTT.

The chain uses TRBV28 and TRBJ2-7; D remains ambiguous. The CDR3 spans 14 residues. Germline values: CDR1 MDHEN, CDR2 SYDVKM. Trimming removed 2 bases from V and 2 bases from J, with 10 bases in between. The DNA of the CDR3 is TGTGCCAGCAGTTTAGCATCGCCAGCCTACGAGCAGTACTTC. Protein product: CASSLASPAYEQYF.

This chain connects TRBV5-1 to TRBJ1-5; maybe TRBD1 (6 bases). V was clipped by 4 bases and J by 6 bases, with 17 bases between them. CDR1 is SGHRS and CDR2 is YFSETQ in the germline V gene. This CDR3 comprises 15 residues. The chain's CDR3 is CASSPDEGVGQPQHF. The CDR3 DNA reads TGCGCCAGCAGCCCGGACGAGGGGGTGGGTCAGCCCCAGCATTTT.

The chain joins TRBV3-1 (or the pseudogene TRBV3-2) to TRBJ1-2; 10 bases fit TRBD1. This CDR3 is built from 15 residues. Germline-derived CDR1 and CDR2 are LGHDT and YNNKEL (reference sequence). The junction had 6 bases not matched to a gene; V was cut back by 1 base and J by 7 bases. This CDR3 reads CASSQGDRGSRGYTF. For the CDR3, the DNA is TGTGCCAGCAGCCAAGGGGACAGGGGTTCGCGTGGCTACACCTTC.

V gene TRBV5-4 combines with J gene TRBJ1-1, with D possibly TRBD1 on 5 matching bases. The germline V gene has CDR1 SGHNT and CDR2 YYREEE (reference sequence). This CDR3 has 15 amino acids. Trimming pared 2 bases from V and 3 bases from J, leaving 14 bases between. CDR3 sequence reads: CASSFGGALYTEAFF. CDR3 in DNA: TGTGCCAGCAGCTTCGGCGGGGCTTTGTACACTGAAGCTTTCTTT. The full variable domain, with the rest looked up from reference TRBV5-4 and TRBJ1-1, is ETGVTQSPTHLIKTRGQQVTLRCSSQSGHNTVSWYQQALGQGPQFIFQYYREEENGRGNFPPRFSGLQFPNYSSELNVNALELDDSALYLCASSFGGALYTEAFFGQGTRLTVV.

The rearrangement links TRBV5-1 to TRBJ2-1; 7 bases are a match to TRBD1. CDR1 is SGHRS, CDR2 YFSETQ, per germline. The CDR3 loop spans 15 amino acids. V gave up 2 bases and J gave up 6 bases; unmatched junction bases: 8. The CDR3 DNA reads TGCGCCAGCAGCTTTACCGGGACAGCCCGCAATGAGCAGTTCTTC. Its protein product is CASSFTGTARNEQFF. Based on the CDR3 plus reference TRBV5-1 and TRBJ2-1, the full variable domain is KAGVTQTPRYLIKTRGQQVTLSCSPISGHRSVSWYQQTPGQGLQFLFEYFSETQRNKGNFPGRFSGRQFSNSRSEMNVSTLELGDSALYLCASSFTGTARNEQFFGPGTRLTVL.

This rearrangement joins TRBV27 to TRBJ2-1; weak D call: TRBD2 (7 bases). Between the trimmed V and J ends, which lost 2 bases and 0 bases, there was a span of 11 bases. The CDR3 loop spans 16 amino acids. CDR1 MNHEY and CDR2 SMNVEV come from the germline V gene (reference sequence). CDR3 in amino acids: CASSLGGGSSYNEQFF. CDR3 DNA sequence: TGTGCCAGCAGTTTAGGGGGCGGGAGCTCCTACAATGAGCAGTTCTTC.

Comment on this clone: The same CDR3 can be traced to other DNA sequences in this sample. The J gene is TRBJ2-3, the V gene TRBV19, with a possible D match to TRBD2 (5 bases). V gave up 2 bases and J gave up 0 bases, with 6 bases separating them. Germline V gene sequence: CDR1 LNHDA, CDR2 SQIVND (reference sequence). This CDR3 is built from 14 residues. CDR3 protein: CASSIPGSTDTQYF. DNA for the CDR3: TGTGCCAGTAGTATACCGGGGAGCACAGATACGCAGTATTTT.

The rearrangement uses TRBV25-1 and TRBJ1-3; D possibly corresponds to TRBD1 (5 bases). This CDR3 spans 15 amino acids. Germline V lookup: CDR1 MGHDK, CDR2 SYGVNS. V lost 5 bases to trimming and J lost 2 bases, with 13 bases between them. The DNA for the CDR3 is TGTGCCAGCAGTCGTCGGGGGGGAGCTGGAAACACCATATATTTT. This codes for CASSRRGGAGNTIYF. Complete variable domain (other parts from reference TRBV25-1 and TRBJ1-3): EADIYQTPRYLVIGTGKKITLECSQTMGHDKMYWYQQDPGMELHLIHYSYGVNSTEKGDLSSESTVSRIRTEHFPLTLESARPSHTSQYLCASSRRGGAGNTIYFGEGSWLTVV.

The chain is built from TRBV9 and TRBJ1-1; TRBD1 matches at 8 bases. The germline CDR1 and CDR2 sequences are SGDLS and YYNGEE. The CDR3 is 19 residues long. V was pared by 4 bases and J by 1 base, with 18 bases of the junction left unmatched. The CDR3 protein is CASSPPGTGDLSQNTEAFF. The CDR3 region has the DNA TGTGCCAGCAGCCCCCCCGGGACAGGAGATTTAAGCCAGAACACTGAAGCTTTCTTT.

This clone came up once. V and J are TRBV28 and TRBJ2-1; D remains ambiguous. From germline, CDR1 is MDHEN and CDR2 SYDVKM. The CDR3 has 15 residues. The V and J ends lost 1 base and 0 bases respectively, with 7 bases between them. The CDR3 region has the DNA TGTGCCAGCAGTTTATCACAAAGCTCCTACAATGAGCAGTTCTTC. Translating it yields CASSLSQSSYNEQFF.